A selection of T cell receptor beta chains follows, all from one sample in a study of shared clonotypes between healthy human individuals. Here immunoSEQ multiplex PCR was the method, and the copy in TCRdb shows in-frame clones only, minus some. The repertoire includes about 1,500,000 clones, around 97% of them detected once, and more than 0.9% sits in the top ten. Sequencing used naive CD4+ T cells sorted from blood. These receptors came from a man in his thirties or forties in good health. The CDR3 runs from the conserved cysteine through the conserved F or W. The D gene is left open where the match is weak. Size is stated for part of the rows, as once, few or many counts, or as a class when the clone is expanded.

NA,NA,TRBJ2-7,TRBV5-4,CASTERGRSYEQYF,TGTGCCAGCACCGAGAGAGGTCGGTCCTACGAGCAGTACTTC
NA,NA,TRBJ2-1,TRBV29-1,CSVGSSYNEQFF,TGCAGCGTGGGGAGCTCGTACAATGAGCAGTTCTTC
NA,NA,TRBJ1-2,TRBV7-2,CASSLGLILTF,TGTGCCAGCAGCCTAGGACTCATCCTAACCTTC
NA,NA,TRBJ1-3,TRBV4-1,CASSQGTVGNTIYF,TGCGCCAGCAGCCAAGGGACAGTTGGAAACACCATATATTTT
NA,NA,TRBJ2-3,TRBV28,CASTTGHRTDTQYF,TGTGCCAGCACCACGGGACACCGCACAGATACGCAGTATTTT
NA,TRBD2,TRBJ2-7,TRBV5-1,CASRLGLDYEQYF,TGCGCCAGCAGGCTGGGACTAGATTACGAGCAGTACTTC
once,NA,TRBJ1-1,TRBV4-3,CASARIGGAEAFF,TGCGCCAGCGCGCGTATAGGCGGGGCCGAAGCTTTCTTT
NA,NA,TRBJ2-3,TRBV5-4,CASSPKRGTVVTDTQYF,TGTGCCAGCAGCCCCAAACGGGGGACAGTAGTCACAGATACGCAGTATTTT
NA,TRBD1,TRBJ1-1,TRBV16,CASSHDRGSTEAFF,TGTGCCAGCAGCCACGACAGGGGTAGTACTGAAGCTTTCTTT
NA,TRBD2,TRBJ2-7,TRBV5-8,CASSSARLAGGLVTYEQYF,TGTGCCAGCAGCTCCGCCCGACTAGCGGGAGGGCTAGTGACCTACGAGCAGTACTTC
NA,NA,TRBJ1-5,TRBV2,CASSPDGSNQPQHF,TGTGCCAGCAGTCCCGACGGTAGCAATCAGCCCCAGCATTTT
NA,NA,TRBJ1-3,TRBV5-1,CASSRTGTGNTIYF,TGCGCCAGCAGCCGGACTGGAACTGGAAACACCATATATTTT
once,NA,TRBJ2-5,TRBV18,CASTTSVTQTQYF,TGTGCCAGCACGACTAGTGTCACGCAGACCCAGTACTTC
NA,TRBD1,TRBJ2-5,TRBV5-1,CASSFGDRANQETQYF,TGCGCCAGCAGCTTTGGGGACAGGGCCAACCAAGAGACCCAGTACTTC
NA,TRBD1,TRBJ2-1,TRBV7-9,CASSSQFGQGTGQFF,TGTGCCAGCAGCTCCCAGTTCGGACAGGGAACGGGGCAGTTCTTC
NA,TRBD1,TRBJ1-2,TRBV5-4,CASRTGTGRNYGYTF,TGTGCCAGCAGAACCGGGACAGGGAGGAACTATGGCTACACCTTC
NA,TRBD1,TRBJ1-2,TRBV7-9,CASSLSRAGGLGYTF,TGTGCCAGCAGCTTATCGCGGGCAGGGGGATTGGGCTACACCTTC
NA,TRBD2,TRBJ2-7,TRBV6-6,CASSYRLAVTYEQYF,TGTGCCAGCAGTTACAGACTAGCGGTGACCTACGAGCAGTACTTC
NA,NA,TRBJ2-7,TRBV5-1,CASAAPPRDEQYF,TGCGCCAGCGCCGCGCCCCCCAGGGACGAGCAGTACTTC
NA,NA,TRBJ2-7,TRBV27,CASSPLGTRSYEQYF,TGTGCCAGCAGTCCGCTTGGGACTCGCTCCTACGAGCAGTACTTC
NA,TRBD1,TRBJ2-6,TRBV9,CASSVTWDRSSGANVLTF,TGTGCCAGCAGCGTAACGTGGGACAGATCCTCTGGGGCCAACGTCCTGACTTTC
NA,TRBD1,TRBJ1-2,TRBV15,CATSGKGAQYGYTF,TGTGCCACCAGCGGCAAGGGGGCACAGTATGGCTACACCTTC
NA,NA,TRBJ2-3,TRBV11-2,CASSPRTTDTQYF,TGTGCCAGCAGCCCAAGGACGACAGATACGCAGTATTTT
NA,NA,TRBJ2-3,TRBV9,CASSVQAVRGATDTQYF,TGTGCCAGCAGCGTTCAGGCTGTTCGCGGGGCCACAGATACGCAGTATTTT
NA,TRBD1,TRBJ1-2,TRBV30,CAWSVTGVFGYTF,TGTGCCTGGAGTGTAACAGGGGTTTTTGGCTACACCTTC
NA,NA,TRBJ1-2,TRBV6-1,CASSEGIGANYGYTF,TGTGCCAGCAGTGAAGGAATAGGGGCGAACTATGGCTACACCTTC
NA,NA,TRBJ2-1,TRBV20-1,CSAAGRGEQFF,TGCAGTGCAGCTGGAAGGGGTGAGCAGTTCTTC